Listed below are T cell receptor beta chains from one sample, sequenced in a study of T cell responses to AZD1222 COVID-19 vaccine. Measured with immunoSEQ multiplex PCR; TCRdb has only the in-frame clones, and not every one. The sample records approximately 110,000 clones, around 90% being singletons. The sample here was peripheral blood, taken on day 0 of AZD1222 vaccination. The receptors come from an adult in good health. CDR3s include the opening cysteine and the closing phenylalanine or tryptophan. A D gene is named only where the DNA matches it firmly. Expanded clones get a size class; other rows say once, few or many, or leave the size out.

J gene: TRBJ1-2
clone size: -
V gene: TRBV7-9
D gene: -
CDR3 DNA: TGTGCCAGCAGCCTAGGGACATCGCTAAGATCTGGCTACACCTTC
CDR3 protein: CASSLGTSLRSGYTF

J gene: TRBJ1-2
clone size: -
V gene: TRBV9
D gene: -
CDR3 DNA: TGTGCCAGCAGCGTAGCGAGCAGTTCCTATGGCTACACCTTC
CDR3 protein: CASSVASSSYGYTF

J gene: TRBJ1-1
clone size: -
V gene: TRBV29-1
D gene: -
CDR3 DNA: TGCAGCGTTGAAGGGGCCCAAGTGAACACTGAAGCTTTCTTT
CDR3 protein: CSVEGAQVNTEAFF

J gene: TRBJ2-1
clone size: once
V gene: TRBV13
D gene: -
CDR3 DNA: TGTGCCAGCAGCTTAGGGGTTAATGAGCAGTTCTTC
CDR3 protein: CASSLGVNEQFF

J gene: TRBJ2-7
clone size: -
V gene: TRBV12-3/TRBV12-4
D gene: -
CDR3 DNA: TGTGCCAGCAGTTTTCTCGGATACGAGCAGTACTTC
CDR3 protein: CASSFLGYEQYF

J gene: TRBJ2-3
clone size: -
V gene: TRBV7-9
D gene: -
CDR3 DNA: TGTGCCAGCAGCCTTCCGGGACGCATGCCCCCAGATACGCAGTATTTT
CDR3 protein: CASSLPGRMPPDTQYF

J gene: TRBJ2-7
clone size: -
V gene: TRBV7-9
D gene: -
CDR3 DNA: TGTGCCAGCAGCTTAGATGGGGGTTACGAGCAGTACTTC
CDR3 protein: CASSLDGGYEQYF

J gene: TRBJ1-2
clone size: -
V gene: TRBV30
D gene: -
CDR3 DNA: TGTGCCTGGAGTATGTACAGGGAGGATGGCTACACCTTC
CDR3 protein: CAWSMYREDGYTF

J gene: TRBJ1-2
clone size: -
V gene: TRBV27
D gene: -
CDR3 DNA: TGTGCCACTAAGACCCCTAGCTATGGCTACACCTTC
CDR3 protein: CATKTPSYGYTF

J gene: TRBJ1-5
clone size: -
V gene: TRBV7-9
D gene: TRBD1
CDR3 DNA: TGTGCCAGCAGCCGGGACAGCGCCTCTATCAATCAGCCCCAGCATTTT
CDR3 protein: CASSRDSASINQPQHF

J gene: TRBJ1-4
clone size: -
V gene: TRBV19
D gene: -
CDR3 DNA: TGTGCCAGTAGTATAGATCGCCGCCCTGGGGAAAAACTGTTTTTT
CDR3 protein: CASSIDRRPGEKLFF

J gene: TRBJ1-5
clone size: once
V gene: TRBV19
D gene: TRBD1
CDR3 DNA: TGTGCCAGTAGTATACACAGGACAGGGATAGATATTGATCAGCCCCAGCATTTT
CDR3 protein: CASSIHRTGIDIDQPQHF